The sequence of this T cell receptor beta chain was determined in a study of OX40 agonist ivuxolimab in advanced cancers. Overall study: Two cutaneous melanoma patients and one hepatocellular carcinoma patient, three in all, had partial responses.

Overall study results and limits: Clonal expansion was seen in CD4+ and CD8+ blood T cells by week 6 at 0.1 to 3.0 mg/kg.

The study sampled blood at baseline, cycle 4 day 1, and cycle 7 day 1. Details on this clone: Its target is not known.

Generated by immunoSEQ multiplex PCR, the TCRdb table keeps only in-frame clones and is missing some. The table has about 68,000 clones, roughly four fifths seen once. The sample here was CD4+ or CD8+ T cells sorted from blood, taken in a trial of the OX40 agonist ivuxolimab. The sequence was obtained from an adult with an advanced solid tumor such as melanoma, head and neck, liver or kidney cancer.

CDR3 bases: TGTGCCAGCAGCCTCGGGACTAGCAGCGATACGCAGTATTTT. This translates into CASSLGTSSDTQYF. This chain connects TRBV11-2 to TRBJ2-3; TRBD2 agrees at 9 bases. V dropped 5 bases and J dropped 6; count of bases not matched to a gene: 6. CDR3 length equals 14 residues. Looked up from germline, CDR1 is SGHAT and CDR2 is FQNNGV.